This T cell receptor (beta chain) is from a study of relationships among human T cell subsets. Subset-specific monoclonal antibody beads were used to isolate T cell subsets. In its sample, this clonotype ranks as hyperexpanded. No antigen is known for it. From mRNA, alpha and beta CDR3 regions were amplified using semiquantitative ARM-PCR. ARM-PCR used tagged nested gene-specific primers, then communal superprimers for exponential amplification. A single record per CDR3 protein comes from TCRdb applying MiXCR to the multiplex PCR reads. The repertoire holds some 16,000 distinct CDR3 sequences, about three fifths seen once, with under 40% in the top ten. The germline V gene has CDR1 DFQATT and CDR2 SNEGSKA (reference sequence). The V end was cut by 7 bases, the J end by 0 bases, with 12 bases between. This CDR3 has 13 amino acids. Overall study findings and caveats: Bead sorting may have left some CD4+CD8+ double-positive cells. Th1, Th2 and regulatory T cells shared many CDR3 sequences.

This clonotype originated in a man aged 40-55 years in good health. Sequences were obtained from total T cells sorted from blood. The chain employs TRBV20-1 and TRBJ1-2, with D perhaps TRBD1 (5 bases). Here the CDR3 reads CSVPEGTNYGYTF. CDR3 coding DNA: TGCAGTGTCCCCGAGGGGACTAACTATGGCTACACCTTC.